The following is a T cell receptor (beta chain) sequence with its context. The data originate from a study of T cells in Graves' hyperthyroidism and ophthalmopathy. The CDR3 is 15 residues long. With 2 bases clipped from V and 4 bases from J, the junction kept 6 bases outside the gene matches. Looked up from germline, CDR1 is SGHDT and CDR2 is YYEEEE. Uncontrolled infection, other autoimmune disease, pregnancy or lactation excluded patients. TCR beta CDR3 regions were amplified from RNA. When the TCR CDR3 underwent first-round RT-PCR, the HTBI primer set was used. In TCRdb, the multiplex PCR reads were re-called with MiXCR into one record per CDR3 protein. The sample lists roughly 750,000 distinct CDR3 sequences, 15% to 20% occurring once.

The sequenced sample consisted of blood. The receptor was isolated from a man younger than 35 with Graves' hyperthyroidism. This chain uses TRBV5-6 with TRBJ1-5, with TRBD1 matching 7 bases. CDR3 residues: CASSFWGTVNQPQHF. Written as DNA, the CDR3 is TGTGCCAGCAGCTTTTGGGGGACAGTTAATCAGCCCCAGCATTTT.